This TCR beta chain derives from a study of cytomegalovirus exposure and HLA in healthy donors. General study results and limits: Later genetic work tied a missense DCLRE1C variant to beta-chain V and J trimming.

About this clone itself: The antigen remains undetermined.

CDR3 length: 15 amino acids. CDR1 and CDR2 from the germline V gene are LGHNA and YSLEER. The ends lost 2 bases at V and 6 bases at J; junction bases unmatched: 3. Primers for the PCR totalled 60 Vbeta and 13 Jbeta. Measured with immunoSEQ multiplex PCR; TCRdb has only the in-frame clones, and not every one. The sample holds 40,000 or so clones, 64% seen once. This chain uses TRBV4-3 with TRBJ2-2, with 10 positions matching TRBD1. The sequencing sample was made of PBMCs. The sequence was collected from a human donor in good health. CDR3 sequence: CASSQSGTGAGELFF. CDR3 sequence (DNA): TGCGCCAGCAGCCAATCGGGGACAGGGGCCGGGGAGCTGTTTTTT.